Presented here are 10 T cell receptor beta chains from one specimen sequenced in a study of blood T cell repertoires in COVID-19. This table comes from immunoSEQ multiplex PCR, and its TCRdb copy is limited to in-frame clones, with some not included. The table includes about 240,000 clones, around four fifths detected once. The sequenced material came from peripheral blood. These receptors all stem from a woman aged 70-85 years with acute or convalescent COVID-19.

The chain's CDR3 is CASSSAGGYGYTF. In DNA, the CDR3 is TGTGCCAGCAGCTCCGCAGGGGGGTATGGCTACACCTTC. The gene calls are TRBV7-2 and TRBJ1-2; TRBD1 agrees at 7 bases. J lost 5 bases, V lost 4 bases, and 4 bases had no gene match. From germline, CDR1 is SGHTA and CDR2 FQGNSA. The CDR3 length is 13 residues.

The CDR3 protein is CATSDGTGGNTIYF. The CDR3 nucleotides read TGTGCCACCAGTGACGGGACAGGGGGAAACACCATATATTTT. The chain carries TRBV24-1 and TRBJ1-3; 9 nucleotides match TRBD1. Germline V gene lookup returns CDR1 KGHDR and CDR2 SFDVKD. Unmatched junction bases numbered 1, after V lost 4 bases and J lost 4 bases. The length of the CDR3 is 14 residues.

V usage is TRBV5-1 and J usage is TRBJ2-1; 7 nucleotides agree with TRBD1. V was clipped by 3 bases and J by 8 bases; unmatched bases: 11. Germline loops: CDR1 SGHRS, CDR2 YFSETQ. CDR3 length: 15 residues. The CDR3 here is CASSSDRVAADEQFF. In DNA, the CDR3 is TGCGCCAGCAGCTCCGACAGGGTGGCCGCCGATGAGCAGTTCTTC.

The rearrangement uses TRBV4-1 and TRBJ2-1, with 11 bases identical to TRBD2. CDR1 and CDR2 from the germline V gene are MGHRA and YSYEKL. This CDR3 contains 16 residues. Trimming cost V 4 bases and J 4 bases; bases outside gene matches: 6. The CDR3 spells CASSRSTSGVYNEQFF. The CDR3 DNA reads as TGCGCCAGCAGCCGATCGACTAGCGGGGTATACAATGAGCAGTTCTTC.

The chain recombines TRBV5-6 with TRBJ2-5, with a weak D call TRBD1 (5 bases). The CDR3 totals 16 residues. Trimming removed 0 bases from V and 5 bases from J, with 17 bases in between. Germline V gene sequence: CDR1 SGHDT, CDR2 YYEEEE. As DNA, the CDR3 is TGTGCCAGCAGCTTGGGTCGTAAACAGGAGTTCGAGACCCAGTACTTC. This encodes CASSLGRKQEFETQYF.

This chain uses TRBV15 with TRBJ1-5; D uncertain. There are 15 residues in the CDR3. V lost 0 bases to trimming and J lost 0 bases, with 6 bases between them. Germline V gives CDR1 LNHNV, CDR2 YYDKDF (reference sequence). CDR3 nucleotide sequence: TGTGCCACCAGCAGAGAGAGGTATAGCAATCAGCCCCAGCATTTT. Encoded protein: CATSRERYSNQPQHF.

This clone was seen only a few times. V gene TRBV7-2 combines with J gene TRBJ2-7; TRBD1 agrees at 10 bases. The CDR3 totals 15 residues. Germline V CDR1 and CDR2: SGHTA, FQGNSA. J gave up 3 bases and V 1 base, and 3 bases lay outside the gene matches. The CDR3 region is CASSLGGQGVYEQYF. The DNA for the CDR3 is TGTGCCAGCAGCTTAGGTGGACAGGGGGTCTACGAGCAGTACTTC.

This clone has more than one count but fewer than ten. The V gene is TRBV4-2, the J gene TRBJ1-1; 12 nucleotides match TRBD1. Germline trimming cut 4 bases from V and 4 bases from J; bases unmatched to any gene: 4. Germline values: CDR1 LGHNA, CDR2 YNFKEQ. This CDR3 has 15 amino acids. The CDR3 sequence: CASSRDRGLGTEAFF. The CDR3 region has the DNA TGTGCCAGCAGCCGGGACAGGGGGCTGGGCACTGAAGCTTTCTTT.

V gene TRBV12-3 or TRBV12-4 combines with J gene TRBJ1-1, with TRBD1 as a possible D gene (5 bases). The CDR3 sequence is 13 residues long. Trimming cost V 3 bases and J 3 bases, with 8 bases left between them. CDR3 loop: CASSLDIYTEAFF. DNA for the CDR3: TGTGCCAGCAGTTTGGACATCTACACTGAAGCTTTCTTT.

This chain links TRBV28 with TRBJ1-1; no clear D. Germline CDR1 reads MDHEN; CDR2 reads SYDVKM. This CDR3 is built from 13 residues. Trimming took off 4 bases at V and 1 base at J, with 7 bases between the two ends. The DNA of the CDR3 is TGTGCCAGCAGTTATATTTGGAACACTGAAGCTTTCTTT. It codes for CASSYIWNTEAFF.